The clone carrying this T cell receptor beta chain was counted many times. Its antigen is unknown. It was by quantitative 5'-RACE with molecular barcodes that TCR beta libraries were made. TCRdb re-called the 5' RACE reads with MiXCR, one entry per CDR3 protein. The sample shows about 140,000 distinct CDR3 sequences, 6% to 8% of them seen only once. This entry belongs to a study of CD8 T cells in ankylosing spondylitis. General study findings and limits: Earlier reports found some motif variants in synovial fluid and blood in reactive arthritis.

The sequence derives from a female donor with ankylosing spondylitis or in good health (not recorded which). The specimen was blood, either unsorted or a sorted T cell fraction (not recorded which).

CDR3 coding DNA: TGTGCCATCAGTGAGTCGCAGGACTCCTACGAGCAGTACTTC. This encodes CAISESQDSYEQYF. V and J are TRBV10-3 and TRBJ2-7; D is uncertain. V gave up 0 bases and J gave up 0 bases, with 6 bases separating them. CDR1 and CDR2 (germline): ENHRY, SYGVKD. The CDR3 consists of 14 residues.